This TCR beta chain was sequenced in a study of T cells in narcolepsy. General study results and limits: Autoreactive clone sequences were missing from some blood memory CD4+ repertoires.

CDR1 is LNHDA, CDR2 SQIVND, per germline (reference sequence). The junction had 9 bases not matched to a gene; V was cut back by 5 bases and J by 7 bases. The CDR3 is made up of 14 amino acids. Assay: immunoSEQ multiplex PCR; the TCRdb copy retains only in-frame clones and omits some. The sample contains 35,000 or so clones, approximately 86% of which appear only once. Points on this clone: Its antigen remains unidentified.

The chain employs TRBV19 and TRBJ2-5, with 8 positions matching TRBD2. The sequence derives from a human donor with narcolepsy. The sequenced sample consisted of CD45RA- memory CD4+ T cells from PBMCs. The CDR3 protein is CASSWTSLTPTQYF. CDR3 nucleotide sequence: TGTGCCAGTAGTTGGACTAGCCTTACTCCGACCCAGTACTTC.